Described below is a single T cell receptor beta chain sequence and its context. This clonotype was seen repeatedly, ten times or more. Its recognized antigen is unknown. Base qualities were left out, and no much larger clone turns up one base away. These data come from a study of T-cell memory formation after mild COVID-19 (dated by TCRdb to about 2021). For the study in its entirety: Most TCR sequence clusters were specific to one of the two donors. In two donors, T-cell clones that expanded and contracted after mild COVID-19 were followed by sequencing TCRalpha and TCRbeta repertoires longitudinally. Two young, previously healthy adult volunteers, one female and one male, were included in the cohort. Beyond this particular receptor, the publication reports: SARS-CoV-2 specificity of the second-wave clones peaking on day 37 was not confirmed. Contracting CD4+ clones were located mainly in the CM and EM memory subsets, whereas CD8+ clones were found to be enriched in EMRA. Only a couple of mild cases were covered by the study, and larger cohorts that include severe cases with pre-infection samples were considered necessary. From day 15 to 85, contracting clones showed balanced CD4/CD8 phenotypes, whereas a second wave of clones that expanded from day 15 to 37 leaned towards CD4+. Some responding clones were detected in pre-infection memory, suggesting pre-existing cross-reactive memory T cells joined the SARS-CoV-2 response.

Ficoll-Paque density gradient centrifugation was used to isolate PBMCs. In the germline V gene, CDR1 corresponds to SGHTA and CDR2 to FQGTGA. The CDR3 sequence holds 13 residues, the cysteine and phenylalanine included. Only the CDR3 DNA stays, 39 bases, in frame from base 1. Trimming costs V 9 bases and J 3 bases, and their ends lie 14 bases apart. Sequencing took place on an Illumina NovaSeq 6000. cDNA libraries for TCRalpha and TCRbeta were prepared by 5'RACE using constant-segment primers, with sample barcodes and unique molecular identifiers added. RNA was extracted from every sample with Trizol reagent. Amplification of the libraries took two PCR steps, and the second step added a second sample barcode plus Illumina TruSeq adapters. The libraries were sequenced on an Illumina NovaSeq using 2 x 150 bp paired-end reads. As for the original processing: With migec v1.2.7, reads were demultiplexed and then collapsed into UMI-guided consensus sequences. Using mixcr v2.1.11, UMI consensuses were aligned to TRA and TRB V and J templates and then assembled into clonotypes. Expanded or contracted clonotypes were those called significant by both edgeR and NoisET, with noise models trained on biological replicates. For edgeR calls, the cutoffs were a false discovery rate-adjusted p below 0.01 and a log2 fold-change threshold of 1. As an exploratory analysis of dynamics, max-normalized trajectories of the 1000 most abundant clonotypes were examined by PCA with hierarchical clustering. Separately sequenced CD4+ and CD8+ repertoires were used to assign a CD4 or CD8 phenotype to each responding clone. TCRdb's own reprocessing of the public reads used fastp at Q25 and MiXCR and kept productive beta chains. When rows share a CDR3 protein, they turn into one entry using the most common DNA and genes. The V and J calls here are based on TCRdb, not the publication. The sample table lists a few hundred thousand distinct CDR3 sequences, 15% to 20% of them with a count of one. The ten largest clones represent around 23% of the sample.

The receptor was isolated from a man younger than 35 who had mild COVID-19 (a few samples of this study predate the infection). The sample titles of this study are shuffled in the database, so cell type and time point are left out; the donor was told from shared clones. The chain employs TRBV7-3 and TRBJ1-1, with a tentative D gene TRBD1 over 6 matching bases. Input material: PBMCs or a T cell subset sorted from them (not recorded which). The CDR3 sequence is CASSGGADTEAFF. The sequenced DNA: TGTGCCAGTTCGGGGGGGGCTGACACTGAAGCTTTCTTT.